This T cell receptor beta chain originates from a study of cytomegalovirus exposure and HLA in healthy donors. The CDR3 consists of 14 residues. Germline values: CDR1 SGHNT, CDR2 YYREEE (reference sequence). At collection, donors were nominally healthy, but unrecorded immune exposures were probable. For this clone: What it recognizes is unknown.

The study, taken as a whole, reports: Sequences of the TCR beta chain were said to predict the HLA-A and HLA-B alleles of most subjects accurately.

A multiplex PCR was run with 60 Vbeta primers and 13 Jbeta primers. Profiled with immunoSEQ multiplex PCR; TCRdb holds only in-frame clones, not every one. This sample's table reports 150,000 to 250,000 clones. Sequenced sample: PBMCs. The sequence was collected from a boy between 5 and 17 years old in good health and CMV-seronegative. The chain is built from TRBV5-4 and TRBJ2-5; D not certain. The J call could be wrong; TRBJ2-7 is a better fit for the DNA end. CDR3 bases: TGTGCCAGCAGCTTGGGACCAAACTACTACGAGCAGTACTTC. The encoded protein is CASSLGPNYYEQYF.